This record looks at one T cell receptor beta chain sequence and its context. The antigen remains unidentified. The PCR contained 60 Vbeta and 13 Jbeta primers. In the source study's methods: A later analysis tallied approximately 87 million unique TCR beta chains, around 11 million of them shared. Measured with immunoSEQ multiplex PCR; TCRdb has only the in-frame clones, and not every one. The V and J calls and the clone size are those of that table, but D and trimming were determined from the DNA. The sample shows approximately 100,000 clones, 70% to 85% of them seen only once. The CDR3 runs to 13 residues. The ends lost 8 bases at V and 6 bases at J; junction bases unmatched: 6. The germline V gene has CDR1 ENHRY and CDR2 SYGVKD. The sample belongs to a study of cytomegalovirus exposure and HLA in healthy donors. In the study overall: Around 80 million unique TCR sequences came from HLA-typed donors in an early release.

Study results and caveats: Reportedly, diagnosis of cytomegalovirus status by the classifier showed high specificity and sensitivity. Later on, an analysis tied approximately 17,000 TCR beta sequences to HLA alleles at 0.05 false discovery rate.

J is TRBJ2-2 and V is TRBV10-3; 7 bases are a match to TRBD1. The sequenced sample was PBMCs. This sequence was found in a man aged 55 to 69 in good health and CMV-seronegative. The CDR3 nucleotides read TGTGCCATCGCAAAGCAGGGGGCCGGGGAGCTGTTTTTT. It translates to CAIAKQGAGELFF.